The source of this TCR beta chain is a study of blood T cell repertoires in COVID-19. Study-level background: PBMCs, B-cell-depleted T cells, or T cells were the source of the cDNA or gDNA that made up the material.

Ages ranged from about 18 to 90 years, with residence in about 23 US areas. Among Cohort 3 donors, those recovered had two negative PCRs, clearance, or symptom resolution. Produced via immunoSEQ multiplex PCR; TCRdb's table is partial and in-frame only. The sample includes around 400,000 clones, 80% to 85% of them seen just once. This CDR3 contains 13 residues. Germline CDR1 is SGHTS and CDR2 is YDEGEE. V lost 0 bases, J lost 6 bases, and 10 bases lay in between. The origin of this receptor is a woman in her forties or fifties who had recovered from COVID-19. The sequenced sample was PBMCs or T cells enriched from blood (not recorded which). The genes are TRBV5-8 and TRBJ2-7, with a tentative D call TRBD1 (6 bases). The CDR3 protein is CASSLVQGTEQYF. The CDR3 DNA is TGTGCCAGCAGCTTGGTACAGGGAACCGAGCAGTACTTC.